Shown below are 22 T cell receptor beta chains from a single sample sequenced in a study of blood T cell repertoires in COVID-19. The assay was immunoSEQ multiplex PCR, and TCRdb's table has in-frame clones only and misses some. The data show about 480,000 clones, with roughly nine tenths seen just once and roughly 7.3% held by the top ten. Material for sequencing was peripheral blood. These receptors were collected from a woman in her 50s with COVID-19, enrolled during active disease.

V is TRBV29-1 and J is TRBJ2-7; TRBD2 aligns across 7 bases. Germline CDR1 and CDR2: SQVTM and ANQGSEA. V trimming: 4 bases; J trimming: 3 bases; junction bases outside the gene matches: 9. The length of the CDR3 is 14 residues. The CDR3 sequence is CSVGGGGSVYEQYF. The CDR3 bases are TGCAGCGTTGGGGGCGGGGGTAGCGTCTACGAGCAGTACTTC.

This rearrangement joins TRBV12-5 to TRBJ2-3; D gene uncertain. The germline V gene has CDR1 LGHNT and CDR2 FRNRAP. Between the trimmed V and J ends, which lost 8 bases and 3 bases, there was a span of 15 bases. The CDR3 sequence is 14 residues long. CDR3 amino acids: CASLPPASTDTQYF. For the CDR3, the DNA is TGTGCTAGTCTACCGCCTGCCTCGACAGATACGCAGTATTTT.

The V call is TRBV6-5, the J call TRBJ2-7; TRBD1 matches 8 bases. With V trimmed by 6 bases and J by 5 bases, 9 bases remained unmatched. This CDR3 region has 14 residues. Germline CDR1 and CDR2: MNHEY and SVGAGI. CDR3 nucleotide sequence: TGTGCCAGCAGCTCCCGGACAGGGAAACACGAGCAGTACTTC. As protein: CASSSRTGKHEQYF.

The V call is TRBV3-1 (or the pseudogene TRBV3-2), the J call TRBJ1-2; 9 bases line up with TRBD1. With 3 bases clipped from V and 4 bases from J, the junction kept 6 bases outside the gene matches. This CDR3 region has 15 residues. CDR1 is LGHDT and CDR2 is YNNKEL in the germline V gene (reference sequence). This chain's CDR3 is CASSQNMDRGYGYTF. CDR3 in DNA: TGTGCCAGCAGCCAGAATATGGACAGGGGCTATGGCTACACCTTC.

The chain carries TRBV19 and TRBJ1-2; D is unclear. Germline V CDR1 and CDR2: LNHDA, SQIVND (reference sequence). The V end lost 3 bases, the J end lost 4 bases, and 12 bases lay between the germline ends. CDR3 length: 14 residues. CDR3 in amino acids: CASSMVPALYGYTF. The CDR3 DNA reads as TGTGCCAGTAGTATGGTGCCCGCACTCTATGGCTACACCTTC.

In this sample, this clone turned up once. The gene calls are TRBV11-2 and TRBJ1-5; D call uncertain. The CDR3 length is 13 residues. Trimming removed 0 bases at V and 6 bases at J, with 6 bases between. The germline CDR1 and CDR2 sequences are SGHAT and FQNNGV. For the CDR3, the DNA is TGTGCCAGCAGCTTAGATCCGAGTCAGCCCCAGCATTTT. Residues: CASSLDPSQPQHF.

The chain is built from TRBV12-3 or TRBV12-4 and TRBJ2-1; D remains ambiguous. CDR3 length equals 13 residues. The V gene lost 3 bases and the J gene lost 7 bases, with 10 bases spanning the gap. The DNA of the CDR3 is TGTGCCAGCAGTTTCGACGGAGCGAATGAGCAGTTCTTC. Protein: CASSFDGANEQFF.

The chain recombines TRBV12-3 or TRBV12-4 with TRBJ2-7; D is perhaps TRBD2 (5 bases). Between the trimmed V and J ends, which lost 7 bases and 2 bases, there was a span of 12 bases. The CDR3 extends over 13 amino acids. The CDR3 sequence is CASTDHGAYEQYF. CDR3 in DNA: TGTGCCAGCACCGATCACGGGGCCTACGAGCAGTACTTC.

As concerns this clone: The sample contains more than one DNA sequence encoding this CDR3. V is TRBV30 and J is TRBJ2-3; 8 bases align to TRBD2. The CDR3 has 13 amino acids. V dropped 4 bases and J dropped 1; count of bases not matched to a gene: 1. CDR1 and CDR2 from the germline V gene are GTSNPN and SVGIG (reference sequence). The CDR3: CAWNSGGTDTQYF. In nucleotides, the CDR3 is TGTGCCTGGAATAGCGGGGGCACAGATACGCAGTATTTT.

As for this clone: This sample also contains other DNA sequences that code for the same CDR3. J is TRBJ2-7 and V is TRBV5-1, with D tentatively TRBD1 or TRBD2 (6 bases each). The germline V gene encodes CDR1 SGHRS and CDR2 YFSETQ. The CDR3 contains 14 residues. V was cut by 4 bases and J by 0 bases, with 11 bases left in between. CDR3 amino acids: CASSLGGGSYEQYF. In DNA, the CDR3 is TGCGCCAGCAGCCTGGGGGGCGGCTCCTACGAGCAGTACTTC.

Turning to this clone: One junction end disagrees with the germline gene, perhaps due to a read error. V is TRBV5-1 and J is TRBJ2-5; D may be TRBD2 (7 bases). The CDR3 length is 16 residues. In germline, CDR1 is SGHRS, CDR2 YFSETQ. CDR3 bases: TGCGCCAGCACCTTGCTGCTAGGGGGGGGCCAAGAGACCCAGTACTTC. Its protein product is CASTLLLGGGQETQYF. Together with reference TRBV5-1 and TRBJ2-5, the CDR3 gives the full variable domain: KAGVTQTPRYLIKTRGQQVTLSCSPISGHRSVSWYQQTPGQGLQFLFEYFSETQRNKGNFPGRFSGRQFSNSRSEMNVSTLELGDSALYLCASTLLLGGGQETQYFGPGTRLLVL.

This clone showed up just once. This chain connects TRBV7-2 to TRBJ1-5; 7 bases are a match to TRBD1. J was trimmed by 0 bases and V by 4 bases; bases with no gene match: 3. Looked up from germline, CDR1 is SGHTA and CDR2 is FQGNSA. CDR3 length: 15 residues. The CDR3 protein is CASSWDSDSNQPQHF. For the CDR3, the DNA is TGTGCCAGCAGCTGGGACAGCGATAGCAATCAGCCCCAGCATTTT.

The CDR3 is CASSPPLRGSPLHF. The CDR3 region has the DNA TGTGCCAGCAGTCCCCCCTTGCGGGGTTCACCCCTCCACTTT. The rearrangement joins TRBV28 to TRBJ1-6; D gene uncertain. Deletions cut 5 bases from V and 9 bases from J, with 14 bases between. Germline assignment: CDR1 MDHEN and CDR2 SYDVKM. The CDR3 sequence is 14 residues long.

V gene TRBV19 combines with J gene TRBJ1-2; D unresolved. Trimming removed 4 bases from V and 4 bases from J, with 10 bases in between. CDR3 length equals 13 residues. Germline V gene data show CDR1 as LNHDA and CDR2 as SQIVND (reference sequence). The CDR3 nucleotides read TGTGCCAGTAGTACCGAGTGGAGCTATGGCTACACCTTC. This translates into CASSTEWSYGYTF.

The chain recombines TRBV21-1 with TRBJ1-1. TRBV21-1 is given as a pseudogene. The CDR3 totals 15 residues. CDR3 DNA sequence: TGTGCCAGCAGCAAATTCGAAGTTCGGGGAACCGAAGCTTTCTTT. Translation: CASSKFEVRGTEAFF.

The CDR3 DNA reads TGTGCCAGCAGCCAAGAGGGCACCCCGCTCCTGTACTTC. As protein: CASSQEGTPLLYF. The rearrangement joins TRBV3-1 (or the pseudogene TRBV3-2) to TRBJ2-7; D remains ambiguous. The ends were cut back, 0 bases at V and 12 bases at J, with 15 bases in the middle. Germline CDR1 reads LGHDT; CDR2 reads YNNKEL (reference sequence). The CDR3 consists of 13 residues.

The gene calls are TRBV9 and TRBJ1-2, with TRBD1 as a possible D gene (5 bases). The ends were cut back, 4 bases at V and 2 bases at J, with 9 bases in the middle. The CDR3 runs to 13 residues. Germline assignment: CDR1 SGDLS and CDR2 YYNGEE. The CDR3 DNA follows: TGTGCCAGCAGCCCGGGGGGGAACTATGGCTACACCTTC. Residues: CASSPGGNYGYTF.

J is TRBJ1-4 and V is TRBV2, with TRBD1 matching over 9 bases. J lost 10 bases, V lost 7 bases, and 7 bases had no gene match. The CDR3 spans 13 residues. From germline, CDR1 is SNHLY and CDR2 FYNNEI. The CDR3 DNA reads as TGTGCCAGCAAACGGGACAGGGATCGAAAACTGTTTTTT. Protein: CASKRDRDRKLFF. The entire variable domain, with the rest obtained from reference TRBV2 and TRBJ1-4, is as follows: EPEVTQTPSHQVTQMGQEVILRCVPISNHLYFYWYRQILGQKVEFLVSFYNNEISEKSEIFDDQFSVERPDGSNFTLKIRSTKLEDSAMYFCASKRDRDRKLFFGSGTQLSVL.

The chain joins TRBV18 to TRBJ2-2; possibly TRBD2 for D (5 bases). V lost 6 bases, J lost 5 bases, and 13 bases lay in between. Germline values: CDR1 KGHSH, CDR2 LQKENI. This CDR3 contains 14 residues. CDR3 sequence (DNA): TGTGCCAGCTCTCCAACGGGGAGTACCGGGGAGCTGTTTTTT. Protein sequence: CASSPTGSTGELFF.

The chain recombines TRBV11-2 with TRBJ1-1; D is possibly TRBD1 (6 bases). V shed 5 bases and J shed 1 base, with 20 bases lying between them. In germline, CDR1 is SGHAT, CDR2 FQNNGV. CDR3 length equals 17 residues. Here the CDR3 DNA reads TGTGCCAGCAGCCCCGTCGAGGTGAGGGACACGAACACTGAAGCTTTCTTT. This translates into CASSPVEVRDTNTEAFF.

This chain links TRBV3-1 (or the pseudogene TRBV3-2) with TRBJ2-1; 11 bases line up with TRBD2. The CDR3 length is 16 residues. V was pared by 2 bases and J by 4 bases, with 4 bases of the junction left unmatched. CDR1 and CDR2 from the germline V gene are LGHDT and YNNKEL (reference sequence). CDR3: CASSQTTSGGYNEQFF. In nucleotides, the CDR3 is TGTGCCAGCAGCCAAACAACTAGCGGGGGTTACAATGAGCAGTTCTTC.

The chain employs TRBV19 and TRBJ2-4, with D unclear. CDR1 is LNHDA, CDR2 SQIVND, per germline (reference sequence). The V gene lost 2 bases and the J gene lost 0 bases, with 11 bases spanning the gap. The CDR3 runs to 16 residues. CDR3 nucleotides: TGTGCCAGTAGTATAATCACAGACCTAGCCAAAAACATTCAGTACTTC. It encodes CASSIITDLAKNIQYF.